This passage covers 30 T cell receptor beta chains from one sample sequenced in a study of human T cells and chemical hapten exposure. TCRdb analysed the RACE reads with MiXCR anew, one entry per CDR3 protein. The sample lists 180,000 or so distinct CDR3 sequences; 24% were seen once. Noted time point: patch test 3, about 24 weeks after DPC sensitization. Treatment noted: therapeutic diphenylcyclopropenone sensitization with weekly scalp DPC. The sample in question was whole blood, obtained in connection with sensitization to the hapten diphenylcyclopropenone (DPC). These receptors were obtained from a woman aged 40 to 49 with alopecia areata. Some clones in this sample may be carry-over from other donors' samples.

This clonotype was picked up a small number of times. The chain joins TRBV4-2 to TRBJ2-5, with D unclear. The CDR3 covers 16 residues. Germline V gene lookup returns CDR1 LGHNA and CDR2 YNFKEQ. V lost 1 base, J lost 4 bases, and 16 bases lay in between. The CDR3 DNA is TGTGCCAGCAGCCAAGCGCCCGGTATTGATCGAGAGACCCAGTACTTC. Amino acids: CASSQAPGIDRETQYF.

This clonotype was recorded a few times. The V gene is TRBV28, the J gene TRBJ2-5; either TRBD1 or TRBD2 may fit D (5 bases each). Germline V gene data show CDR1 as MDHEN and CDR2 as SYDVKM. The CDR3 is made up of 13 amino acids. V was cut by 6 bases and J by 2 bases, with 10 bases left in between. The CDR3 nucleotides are TGTGCCAGCAGGACGGGACCGCAAGAGACCCAGTACTTC. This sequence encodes CASRTGPQETQYF.

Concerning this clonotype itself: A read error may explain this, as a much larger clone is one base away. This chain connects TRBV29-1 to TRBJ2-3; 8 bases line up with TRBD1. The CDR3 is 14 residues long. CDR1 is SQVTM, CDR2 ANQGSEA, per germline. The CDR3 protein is CGVAGGQGGDTQYF. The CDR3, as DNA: TGCGGCGTTGCAGGAGGACAGGGCGGAGATACGCAGTATTTT.

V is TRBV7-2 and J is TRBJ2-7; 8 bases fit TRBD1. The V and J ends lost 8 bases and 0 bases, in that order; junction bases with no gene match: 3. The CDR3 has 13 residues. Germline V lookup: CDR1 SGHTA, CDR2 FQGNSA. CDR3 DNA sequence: TGTGCCAGCGGGGACAGGAGCTCCTACGAGCAGTACTTC. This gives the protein CASGDRSSYEQYF.

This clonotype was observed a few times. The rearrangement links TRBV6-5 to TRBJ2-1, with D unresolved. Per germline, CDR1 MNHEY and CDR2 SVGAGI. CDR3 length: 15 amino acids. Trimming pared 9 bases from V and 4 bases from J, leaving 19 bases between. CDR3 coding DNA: TGTGCCAGTGTGGCTAGAAGTCCTTTGTACAATGAGCAGTTCTTC. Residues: CASVARSPLYNEQFF.

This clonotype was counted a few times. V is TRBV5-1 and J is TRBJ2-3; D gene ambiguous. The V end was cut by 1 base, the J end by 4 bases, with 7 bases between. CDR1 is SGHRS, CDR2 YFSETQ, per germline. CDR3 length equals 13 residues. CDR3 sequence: CASSLRSADTQYF. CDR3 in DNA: TGCGCCAGCAGCTTGCGCTCTGCAGATACGCAGTATTTT.

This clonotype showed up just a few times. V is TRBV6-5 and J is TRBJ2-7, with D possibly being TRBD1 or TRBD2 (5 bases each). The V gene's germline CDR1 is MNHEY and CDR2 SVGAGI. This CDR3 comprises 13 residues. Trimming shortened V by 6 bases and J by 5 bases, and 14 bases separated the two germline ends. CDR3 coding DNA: TGTGCCAGCAGGCTCAGAGGGGTGGACGAGCAGTACTTC. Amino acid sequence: CASRLRGVDEQYF.

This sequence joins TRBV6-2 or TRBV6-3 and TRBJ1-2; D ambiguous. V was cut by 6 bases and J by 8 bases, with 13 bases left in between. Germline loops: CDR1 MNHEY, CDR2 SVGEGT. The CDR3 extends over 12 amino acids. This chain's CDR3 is CASSSSIQGYTF. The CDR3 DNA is TGTGCCAGCAGCTCCTCGATCCAGGGCTACACCTTC.

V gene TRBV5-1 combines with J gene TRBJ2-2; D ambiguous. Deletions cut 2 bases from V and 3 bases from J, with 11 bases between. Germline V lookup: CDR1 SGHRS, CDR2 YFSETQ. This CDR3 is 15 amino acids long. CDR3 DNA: TGCGCCAGCAGCTTTAGTACCCAGGACACCGGGGAGCTGTTTTTT. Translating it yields CASSFSTQDTGELFF.

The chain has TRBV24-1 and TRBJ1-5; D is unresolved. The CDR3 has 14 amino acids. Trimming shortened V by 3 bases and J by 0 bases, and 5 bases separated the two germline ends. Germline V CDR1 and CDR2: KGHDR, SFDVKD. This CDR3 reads CATSDPNSNQPQHF. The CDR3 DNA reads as TGTGCCACCAGTGATCCTAATAGCAATCAGCCCCAGCATTTT.

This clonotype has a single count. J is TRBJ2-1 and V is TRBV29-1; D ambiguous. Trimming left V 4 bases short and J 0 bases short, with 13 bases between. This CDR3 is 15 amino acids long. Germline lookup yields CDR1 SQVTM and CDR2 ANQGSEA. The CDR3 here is CSVAKEQDSYNEQFF. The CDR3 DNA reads TGCAGCGTTGCCAAAGAGCAGGACTCCTACAATGAGCAGTTCTTC.

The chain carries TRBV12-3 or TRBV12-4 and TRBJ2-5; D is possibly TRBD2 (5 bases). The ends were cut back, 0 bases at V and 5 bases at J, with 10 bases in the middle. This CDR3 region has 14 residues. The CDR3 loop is CASSLAVRGETQYF. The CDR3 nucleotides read TGTGCCAGCAGTTTAGCCGTCCGAGGGGAGACCCAGTACTTC.

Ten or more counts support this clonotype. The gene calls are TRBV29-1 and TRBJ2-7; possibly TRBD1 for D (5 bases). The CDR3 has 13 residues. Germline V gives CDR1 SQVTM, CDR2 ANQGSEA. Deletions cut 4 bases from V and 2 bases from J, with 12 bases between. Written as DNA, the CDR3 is TGCAGCGTTGGGGGTGGGGCAGCCTACGAGCAGTACTTC. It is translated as CSVGGGAAYEQYF.

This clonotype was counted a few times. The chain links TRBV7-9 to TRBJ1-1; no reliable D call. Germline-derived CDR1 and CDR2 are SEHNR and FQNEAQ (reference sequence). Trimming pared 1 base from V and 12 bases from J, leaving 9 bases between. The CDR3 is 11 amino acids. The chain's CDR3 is CASSLESQPFF. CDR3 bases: TGTGCCAGCAGCTTAGAATCCCAACCTTTCTTT.

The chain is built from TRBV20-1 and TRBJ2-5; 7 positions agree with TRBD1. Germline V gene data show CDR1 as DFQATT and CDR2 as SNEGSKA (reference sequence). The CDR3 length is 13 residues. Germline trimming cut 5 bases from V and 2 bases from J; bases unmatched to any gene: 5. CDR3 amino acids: CSAWGTEQETQYF. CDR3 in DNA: TGCAGTGCTTGGGGGACAGAGCAAGAGACCCAGTACTTC.

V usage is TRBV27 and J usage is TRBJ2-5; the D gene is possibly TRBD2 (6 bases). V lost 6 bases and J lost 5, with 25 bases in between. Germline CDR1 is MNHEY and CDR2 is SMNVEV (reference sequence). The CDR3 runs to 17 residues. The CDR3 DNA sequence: TGTGCCAGCAGACCTGGGGATCCGATCCGAAGCGGGGAGACCCAGTACTTC. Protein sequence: CASRPGDPIRSGETQYF.

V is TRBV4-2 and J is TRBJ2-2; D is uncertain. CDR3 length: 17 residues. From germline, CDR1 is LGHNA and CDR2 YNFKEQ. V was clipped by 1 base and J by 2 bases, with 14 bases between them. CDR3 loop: CASSQVDLGSNTGELFF. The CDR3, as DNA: TGTGCCAGCAGCCAAGTGGACCTCGGGTCTAACACCGGGGAGCTGTTTTTT.

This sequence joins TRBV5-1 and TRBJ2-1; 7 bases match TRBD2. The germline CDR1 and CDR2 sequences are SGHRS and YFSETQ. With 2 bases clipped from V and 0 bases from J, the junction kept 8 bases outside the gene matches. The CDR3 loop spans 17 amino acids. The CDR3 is CASSLPQSGGSYNEQFF. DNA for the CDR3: TGCGCCAGCAGCTTACCCCAGTCGGGAGGCTCCTACAATGAGCAGTTCTTC.

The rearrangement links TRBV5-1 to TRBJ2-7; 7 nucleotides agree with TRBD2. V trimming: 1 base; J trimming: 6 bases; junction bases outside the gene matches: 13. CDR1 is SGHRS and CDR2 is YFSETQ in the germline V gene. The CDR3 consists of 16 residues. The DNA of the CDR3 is TGCGCCAGCAGCTTGTGGTTACCTAGCGGTTCTGCCGAGCAGTACTTC. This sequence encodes CASSLWLPSGSAEQYF.

The CDR3 reads CASSLMGSSSGNTIYF. CDR3 bases: TGTGCCAGCAGTCTGATGGGCTCAAGCTCTGGAAACACCATATATTTT. The chain carries TRBV9 and TRBJ1-3, with D unclear. The V end lost 5 bases, the J end lost 0 bases, and 15 bases lay between the germline ends. The CDR3 length is 16 residues. Germline assignment: CDR1 SGDLS and CDR2 YYNGEE.

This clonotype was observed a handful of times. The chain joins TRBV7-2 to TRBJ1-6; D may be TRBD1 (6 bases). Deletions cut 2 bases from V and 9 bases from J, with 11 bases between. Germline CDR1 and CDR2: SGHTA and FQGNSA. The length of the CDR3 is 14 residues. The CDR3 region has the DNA TGTGCCAGCAGCTTACGAGGGGGGGGTTCACCCCTCCACTTT. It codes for CASSLRGGGSPLHF.

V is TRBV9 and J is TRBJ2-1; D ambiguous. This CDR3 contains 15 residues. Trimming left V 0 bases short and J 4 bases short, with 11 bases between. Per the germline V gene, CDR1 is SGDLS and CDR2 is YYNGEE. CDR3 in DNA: TGTGCCAGCAGCGTAGTGGGGTCCGGGTACAATGAGCAGTTCTTC. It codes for CASSVVGSGYNEQFF.

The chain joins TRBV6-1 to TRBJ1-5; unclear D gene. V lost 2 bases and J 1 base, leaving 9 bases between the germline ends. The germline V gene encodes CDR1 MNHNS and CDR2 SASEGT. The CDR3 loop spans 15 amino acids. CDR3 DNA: TGTGCCAGCAGTGAAATGTCTATCAGCAATCAGCCCCAGCATTTT. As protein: CASSEMSISNQPQHF.

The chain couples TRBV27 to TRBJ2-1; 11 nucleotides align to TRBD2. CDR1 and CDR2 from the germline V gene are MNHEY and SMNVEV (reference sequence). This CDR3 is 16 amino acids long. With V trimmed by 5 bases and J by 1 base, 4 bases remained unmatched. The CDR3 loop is CASSRRLAGSYNEQFF. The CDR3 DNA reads TGTGCCAGCAGTAGAAGACTAGCGGGGTCCTACAATGAGCAGTTCTTC.

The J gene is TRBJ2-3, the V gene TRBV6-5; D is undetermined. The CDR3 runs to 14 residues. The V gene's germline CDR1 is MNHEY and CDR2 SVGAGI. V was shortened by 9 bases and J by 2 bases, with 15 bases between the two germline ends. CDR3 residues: CASGNSQYTDTQYF. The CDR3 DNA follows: TGTGCCAGTGGTAATAGCCAATACACAGATACGCAGTATTTT.

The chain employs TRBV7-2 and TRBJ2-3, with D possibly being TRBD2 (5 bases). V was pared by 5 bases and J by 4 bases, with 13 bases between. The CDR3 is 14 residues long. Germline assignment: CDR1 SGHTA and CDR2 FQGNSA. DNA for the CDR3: TGTGCCAGCAGCCCCCGGAGAGGGCCAGATACGCAGTATTTT. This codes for CASSPRRGPDTQYF.

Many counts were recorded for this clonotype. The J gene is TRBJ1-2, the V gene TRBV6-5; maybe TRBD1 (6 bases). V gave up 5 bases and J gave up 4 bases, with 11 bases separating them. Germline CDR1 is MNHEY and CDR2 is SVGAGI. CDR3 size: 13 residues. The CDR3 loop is CASSPGQLYGYTF. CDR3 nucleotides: TGTGCCAGCAGTCCCGGACAGCTCTATGGCTACACCTTC.

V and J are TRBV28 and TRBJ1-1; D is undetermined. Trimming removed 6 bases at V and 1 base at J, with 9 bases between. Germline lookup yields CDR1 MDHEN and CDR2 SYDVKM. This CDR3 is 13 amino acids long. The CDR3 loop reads CASSQDTNTEAFF. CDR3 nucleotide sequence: TGTGCCAGCAGCCAAGACACGAACACTGAAGCTTTCTTT.

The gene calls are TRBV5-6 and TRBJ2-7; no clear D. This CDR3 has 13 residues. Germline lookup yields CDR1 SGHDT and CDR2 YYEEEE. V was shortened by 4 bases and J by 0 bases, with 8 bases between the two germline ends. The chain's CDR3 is CASSPWSSYEQYF. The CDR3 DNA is TGTGCCAGCAGCCCCTGGAGCTCCTACGAGCAGTACTTC. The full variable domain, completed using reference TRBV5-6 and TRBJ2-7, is DAGVTQSPTHLIKTRGQQVTLRCSPKSGHDTVSWYQQALGQGPQFIFQYYEEEERQRGNFPDRFSGHQFPNYSSELNVNALLLGDSALYLCASSPWSSYEQYFGPGTRLTVT.

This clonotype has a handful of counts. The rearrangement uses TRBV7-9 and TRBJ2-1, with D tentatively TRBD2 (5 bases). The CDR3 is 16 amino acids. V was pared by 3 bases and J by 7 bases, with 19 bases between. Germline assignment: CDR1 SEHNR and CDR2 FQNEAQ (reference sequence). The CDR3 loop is CASSFKGTTRRNEQFF. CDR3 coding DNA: TGTGCCAGCAGCTTCAAGGGTACAACCCGGAGGAATGAGCAGTTCTTC.